This TCR beta chain derives from a study of blood T cell repertoires in COVID-19. Study summary: Samples came from the United States, Italy and Spain, spanning acute and convalescent COVID-19. PBMCs, B-cell-depleted T cells, or T cells were the source of the cDNA or gDNA that made up the material.

TCRdb's copy holds only in-frame clones and misses some; the assay was immunoSEQ multiplex PCR. The sample gives about 230,000 clones, under 90% of which show up once; 11% is in the top ten. This sequence originates from a man between 50 and 59 years old with COVID-19, enrolled during active disease. The specimen was peripheral blood.

The CDR3: CASSRTSGGRNEQFF. The CDR3 nucleotides read TGTGCCAGCAGCAGGACTAGCGGGGGGCGTAATGAGCAGTTCTTC. The chain joins TRBV5-4 to TRBJ2-1; TRBD2 matches 14 bases. This CDR3 contains 15 residues. Losses at the gene ends were 4 bases for V and 7 bases for J; bases not matched to a gene: 4. The germline CDR1 and CDR2 sequences are SGHNT and YYREEE (reference sequence).